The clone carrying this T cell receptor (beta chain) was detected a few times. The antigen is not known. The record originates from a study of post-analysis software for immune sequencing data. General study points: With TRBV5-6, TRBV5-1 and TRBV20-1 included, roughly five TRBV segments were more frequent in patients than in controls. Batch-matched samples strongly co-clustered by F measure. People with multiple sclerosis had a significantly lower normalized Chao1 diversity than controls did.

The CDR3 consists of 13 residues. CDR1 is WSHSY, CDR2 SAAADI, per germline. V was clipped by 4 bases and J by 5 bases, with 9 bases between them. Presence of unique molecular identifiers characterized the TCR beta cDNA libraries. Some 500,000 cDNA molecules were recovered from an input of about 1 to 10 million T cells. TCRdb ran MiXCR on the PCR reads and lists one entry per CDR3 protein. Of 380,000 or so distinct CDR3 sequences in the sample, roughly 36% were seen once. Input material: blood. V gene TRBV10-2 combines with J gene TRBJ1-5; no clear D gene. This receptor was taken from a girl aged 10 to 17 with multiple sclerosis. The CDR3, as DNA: TGCGCCAGCAGTGGAGAGCCTTATCAGCCCCAGCATTTT. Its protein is CASSGEPYQPQHF.